This T cell receptor beta chain was captured by sequencing in a study of blood T cell repertoires in COVID-19 (dated by TCRdb to the early 2020s). Concerning the study at large: Samples from collaborators originated in the United States, Italy and Spain and spanned both the acute and convalescent phases of COVID-19. Nearly every sample came with metadata listing a de-identified subject ID, COVID-19 status, age in years and sex. The dataset comprised deeply sampled blood TCRbeta repertoires from subjects exposed to, actively infected with, or recovered from COVID-19. Where HLA class I and class II types were available, the types were taken from metadata supplied by the sample provider, not from assay-based typing. A freely available public database, intended as a resource for researchers studying the immune response to SARS-CoV-2, is where the repertoires were released. Samples came from the ongoing ImmuneRACE study (first 160 participants) plus 1,254 subjects from 6 global collaborators. The material from the prospective study consisted of cDNA or gDNA derived from T cells, B-cell-depleted T cells, or PBMCs.

Participants in the prospective study were enrolled through a virtual design, were aged 18 to 89 years, and lived in 20 to 30 United States geographic areas. In the prospective study, cohorts were assigned on the basis of participant-reported clinical history obtained from a screening survey and a study questionnaire. ImmuneRACE Cohort 3 recovered participants were defined by two consecutive negative NP/OP PCR tests, healthcare professional clearance, or symptom resolution. In the prospective study, whole blood, serum and a nasopharyngeal or oropharyngeal swab were collected from each participant by mobile phlebotomists. Prospective study participants could optionally give additional blood draws and questionnaires over an approximately two-month period. Before DNA extraction, prospective study blood samples were shipped either frozen or at room temperature. The immunoSEQ Assay, a bias-controlled multiplex PCR, was used to amplify TCRbeta CDR3 regions from genomic DNA. For the original study's pipeline: The number of nucleated cells in each sample was estimated by amplification of reference gene primers within the assay. To quantify the absolute abundance of each unique TCRbeta CDR3 rearrangement, sequence reads were collapsed and filtered. For each sample, productive Simpson clonality was calculated by taking the square root of Simpson's diversity index across productive rearrangements. As stored in TCRdb, this immuneACCESS dataset retains in-frame rearrangements with V and J assigned. A fraction of the clones does not appear; measured against another copy, unresolved V genes explain less than half of the discrepancy, and the remainder lacks a known reason. V and J calls and clone size are those listed in that table; D and trimming were worked out from the DNA. In all, the sample holds 150,000 to 200,000 clones, and approximately 88% of those were seen once. The top ten clonotypes cover approximately 12% of the sample.

In the case of this clone: Its antigen remains undetermined. Base qualities are not provided; no much larger clone lies one nucleotide away.

The CDR3 goes from the cysteine to the phenylalanine over 15 residues. The CDR3 DNA has 45 bases and is translated from base 1. Via the germline V gene, CDR1 is SGHRS and CDR2 YFSETQ. V and J lose 0 bases and 5 bases, and a span of 11 bases separates them. Points the paper makes about the study in general: The amount of clinical and demographic metadata varied by source and participant and was provided uncurated.

Sequencing used PBMCs or T cells enriched from blood (not recorded which). This TCR derives from a woman between 55 and 75 years old who had recovered from COVID-19. Recombination linked TRBV5-1 to TRBJ1-4, with a tentative D gene TRBD1 over 5 matching bases. The CDR3 reads as follows: CASSLGSGINEKLFF. In nucleotides, the sequence is TGCGCCAGCAGCTTGGGATCAGGGATAAATGAAAAACTGTTTTTT.